One sample yielded the 11 T cell receptor beta chains listed below, sequenced in a study of shared clonotypes between healthy human individuals. Here immunoSEQ multiplex PCR was the method, and the copy in TCRdb shows in-frame clones only, minus some. The profile shows some 1,400,000 clones, roughly 95% of them singletons. Sequenced sample: naive CD4+ T cells sorted from blood. Subset described: CD45RA+ positively selected. The receptor set was obtained from a man aged 30 to 45 in good health.

The gene calls are TRBV6-5 and TRBJ2-1; D may correspond to TRBD1 or TRBD2 (5 bases each). The CDR3 extends over 13 amino acids. Germline values: CDR1 MNHEY, CDR2 SVGAGI. V lost 8 bases and J lost 4, with 12 bases in between. Written as DNA, the CDR3 is TGTGCCAGCCGGGACGACTTATACAATGAGCAGTTCTTC. Protein sequence: CASRDDLYNEQFF.

About this clone itself: Other DNA sequences in this specimen translate into the identical CDR3. The chain couples TRBV7-9 to TRBJ2-7, with 11 bases identical to TRBD2. After removal of 4 bases from V and 0 bases from J, the junction contained 2 bases not matched to a gene. Per the germline V gene, CDR1 is SEHNR and CDR2 is FQNEAQ (reference sequence). CDR3 length: 15 residues. The DNA of the CDR3 is TGTGCCAGCAGCTCTACTAGCGGGGGCTCCTACGAGCAGTACTTC. Its protein is CASSSTSGGSYEQYF.

The V gene is TRBV7-9, the J gene TRBJ2-1, with TRBD2 matching 9 bases. The V gene end was trimmed by 7 bases and the J gene end by 6 bases; junction bases not matched to a gene: 13. Germline V gives CDR1 SEHNR, CDR2 FQNEAQ (reference sequence). This CDR3 spans 16 amino acids. The CDR3 reads CASTLLGSSGANEQFF. The CDR3 nucleotides read TGTGCCAGCACCTTGTTAGGGTCTAGCGGGGCCAATGAGCAGTTCTTC.

CDR3 amino acids: CASSQASEPQHF. Written as DNA, the CDR3 is TGTGCCAGCAGCCAAGCATCGGAGCCCCAGCATTTT. The V call is TRBV16, the J call TRBJ1-5; D gene uncertain. The CDR3 spans 12 residues. In germline, CDR1 is KGHSY, CDR2 FQNENV. V was trimmed by 2 bases and J by 8 bases, leaving 7 bases between them.

For this clone: Different DNA sequences within this sample yield the same CDR3. The V gene is TRBV9, the J gene TRBJ2-7; D unresolved. Germline V CDR1 and CDR2: SGDLS, YYNGEE. Trimming took 0 bases from V and 0 from J, leaving 7 bases between them. The CDR3 extends over 14 amino acids. The CDR3 protein is CASSVGSTSYEQYF. The CDR3 DNA sequence: TGTGCCAGCAGCGTAGGTAGCACCTCCTACGAGCAGTACTTC.

The chain recombines TRBV6-5 with TRBJ2-1, with TRBD2 matching over 8 bases. This CDR3 spans 14 amino acids. Per the germline V gene, CDR1 is MNHEY and CDR2 is SVGAGI. After removal of 4 bases from V and 8 bases from J, the junction contained 7 bases not matched to a gene. CDR3 sequence: CASSFGTSSHEQFF. The CDR3 DNA sequence: TGTGCCAGCAGTTTTGGGACTAGTTCCCATGAGCAGTTCTTC.

This clone was detected once. V gene TRBV27 combines with J gene TRBJ1-5; D perhaps matches TRBD1 (5 bases). CDR1 MNHEY and CDR2 SMNVEV come from the germline V gene (reference sequence). Between the trimmed V and J ends, which lost 1 base and 11 bases, there was a span of 18 bases. The CDR3 is 15 residues long. Written as DNA, the CDR3 is TGTGCCAGCAGTTTATTCTTAGGGGCGCGGGGGTCCCAGCATTTT. It is translated as CASSLFLGARGSQHF.

The chain joins TRBV2 to TRBJ2-3; a possible D gene is TRBD2 (6 bases). The CDR3 sequence is 15 residues long. Trimming removed 2 bases at V and 2 bases at J, with 11 bases between. Germline V gene lookup returns CDR1 SNHLY and CDR2 FYNNEI. In DNA, the CDR3 is TGTGCCAGCAGTGAAACGGGACTCAACACAGATACGCAGTATTTT. Its translation: CASSETGLNTDTQYF. The full variable domain, rest sourced from reference TRBV2 and TRBJ2-3, is EPEVTQTPSHQVTQMGQEVILRCVPISNHLYFYWYRQILGQKVEFLVSFYNNEISEKSEIFDDQFSVERPDGSNFTLKIRSTKLEDSAMYFCASSETGLNTDTQYFGPGTRLTVL.

V and J are TRBV5-6 and TRBJ2-3, with a weak D call TRBD1 (6 bases). V shed 10 bases and J shed 4 bases, with 13 bases lying between them. The CDR3 runs to 12 residues. CDR1 SGHDT and CDR2 YYEEEE come from the germline V gene. The CDR3 DNA sequence: TGTGCCTCACAGGGAAACGCAGATACGCAGTATTTT. This sequence encodes CASQGNADTQYF.

This sequence joins TRBV10-3 and TRBJ2-2; D gene uncertain. V was clipped by 10 bases and J by 5 bases, with 17 bases between them. This CDR3 has 14 residues. Germline lookup yields CDR1 ENHRY and CDR2 SYGVKD. The CDR3 nucleotides are TGTGCCACCCAGGTCGGCTCTGGGACCGGGGAGCTGTTTTTT. It yields the protein CATQVGSGTGELFF.

The V call is TRBV5-4, the J call TRBJ1-1, with 7 bases aligning to TRBD1. The V gene end was trimmed by 4 bases and the J gene end by 10 bases; junction bases not matched to a gene: 7. This CDR3 has 12 residues. Germline CDR1 reads SGHNT; CDR2 reads YYREEE (reference sequence). Written as DNA, the CDR3 is TGTGCCAGCAGCCATAGGGACAGAGGAGCTTTCTTT. Its protein product is CASSHRDRGAFF.